This passage covers 19 T cell receptor beta chains from one sample sequenced in a study of blood T cell repertoires in COVID-19. The data were produced by immunoSEQ multiplex PCR, yet TCRdb's version contains in-frame clones alone and is incomplete. The data contain about 85,000 clones, 84% of them singletons. The sequencing sample was made of peripheral blood. These receptors all stem from a human donor in a cohort sampled during active COVID-19.

V and J are TRBV5-1 and TRBJ2-7, with 7 bases identical to TRBD1. CDR1 and CDR2 from the germline V gene are SGHRS and YFSETQ. CDR3 size: 16 residues. After removal of 0 bases from V and 2 bases from J, the junction contained 8 bases not matched to a gene. CDR3 region: CASSLGRDRLTYEQYF. The CDR3 DNA is TGCGCCAGCAGCTTGGGCCGGGACAGACTAACCTACGAGCAGTACTTC.

The chain joins TRBV5-4 to TRBJ1-2; D not certain. Trimming stripped 5 bases from V and 0 bases from J, with 8 bases between. This CDR3 contains 13 residues. CDR1 and CDR2 (germline): SGHNT, YYREEE (reference sequence). CDR3 bases: TGTGCCAGCAGAGGCGGCCCTAACTATGGCTACACCTTC. Translation gives CASRGGPNYGYTF.

This chain connects TRBV19 to TRBJ1-4, with 11 bases lining up with TRBD1. Germline values: CDR1 LNHDA, CDR2 SQIVND (reference sequence). Unmatched junction bases numbered 7, after V lost 6 bases and J lost 7 bases. The CDR3 contains 15 residues. This chain's CDR3 is CASSRPGQGVEKLFF. The CDR3 DNA reads TGTGCCAGTAGCCGTCCGGGACAGGGGGTTGAAAAACTGTTTTTT.

This clone was detected only a few times. The chain couples TRBV28 to TRBJ1-2; D might be TRBD1 (6 bases). Trimming stripped 1 base from V and 7 bases from J, with 10 bases between. The germline V gene has CDR1 MDHEN and CDR2 SYDVKM. This CDR3 comprises 13 residues. Written as DNA, the CDR3 is TGTGCCAGCAGTTTATCAGGGGTGGGTGGCTACACCTTC. The encoded protein is CASSLSGVGGYTF.

V gene TRBV6-6 combines with J gene TRBJ2-3, with D possibly being TRBD1 (6 bases). Germline CDR1 and CDR2: MNHNY and SVGAGI (reference sequence). The CDR3 runs to 14 residues. V lost 6 bases and J lost 4, with 14 bases in between. The CDR3 nucleotides read TGTGCCAGCAGGGGGACAAGGGGACCAGATACGCAGTATTTT. This translates into CASRGTRGPDTQYF.

The rearrangement links TRBV12-2 to TRBJ2-7; the table's TRBD1 call for D was not verified on the DNA. TRBV12-2 is a recognized pseudogene. The CDR3 sequence is 19 residues long. The CDR3 DNA follows: TGTGCAAGTCGCTCCAGCGCCCGGGTCTTATCTGGGGCGAATTACGAGCAGTACTTC. Its translation is CASRSSARVLSGANYEQYF.

The rearrangement uses TRBV24-1 and TRBJ2-2; TRBD2 aligns across 13 bases. The ends lost 10 bases at V and 6 bases at J; junction bases unmatched: 4. The CDR3 runs 14 residues. Per the germline V gene, CDR1 is KGHDR and CDR2 is SFDVKD. CDR3 loop: CATGTSGVAGELFF. The CDR3 DNA follows: TGTGCCACGGGGACTAGCGGGGTCGCCGGGGAGCTGTTTTTT.

This chain uses TRBV2 with TRBJ2-2, with a tentative D call TRBD1 (5 bases). Deletions cut 5 bases from V and 4 bases from J, with 11 bases between. This CDR3 has 14 amino acids. Germline CDR1 is SNHLY and CDR2 is FYNNEI. CDR3 region: CASSTRQTTGELFF. The CDR3 DNA reads as TGTGCCAGCAGTACTCGACAGACCACCGGGGAGCTGTTTTTT. Using reference TRBV2 and TRBJ2-2 for the parts outside the CDR3, the full variable domain is EPEVTQTPSHQVTQMGQEVILRCVPISNHLYFYWYRQILGQKVEFLVSFYNNEISEKSEIFDDQFSVERPDGSNFTLKIRSTKLEDSAMYFCASSTRQTTGELFFGEGSRLTVL.

The J gene is TRBJ1-6, the V gene TRBV11-1; D perhaps matches TRBD1 (6 bases). The length of the CDR3 is 15 residues. V was clipped by 6 bases and J by 2 bases, with 11 bases between them. CDR1 and CDR2 from the germline V gene are SGHAT and FQDESV (reference sequence). For the CDR3, the DNA is TGTGCCAGCAGGAAAGGGGGAACCTATAATTCACCCCTCCACTTT. This encodes CASRKGGTYNSPLHF. The full variable domain, with the rest looked up from reference TRBV11-1 and TRBJ1-6, is EAEVAQSPRYKITEKSQAVAFWCDPISGHATLYWYRQILGQGPELLVQFQDESVVDDSQLPKDRFSAERLKGVDSTLKIQPAELGDSAMYLCASRKGGTYNSPLHFGNGTRLTVT.

The V gene is TRBV19, the J gene TRBJ1-5; 8 bases are shared with TRBD1. This CDR3 region has 17 residues. Germline assignment: CDR1 LNHDA and CDR2 SQIVND (reference sequence). V lost 7 bases, J lost 4 bases, and 15 bases stayed unmatched. The CDR3 bases are TGTGCCAGTACCCGATCCGGGACAGGCCGCCTTAATCAGCCCCAGCATTTT. It codes for CASTRSGTGRLNQPQHF. Using reference TRBV19 and TRBJ1-5 for the parts outside the CDR3, the full variable domain is DGGITQSPKYLFRKEGQNVTLSCEQNLNHDAMYWYRQDPGQGLRLIYYSQIVNDFQKGDIAEGYSVSREKKESFPLTVTSAQKNPTAFYLCASTRSGTGRLNQPQHFGDGTRLSIL.

V and J are TRBV15 and TRBJ2-7, with a weak D call TRBD2 (7 bases). Germline assignment: CDR1 LNHNV and CDR2 YYDKDF (reference sequence). The length of the CDR3 is 15 residues. Trimming left V 0 bases short and J 2 bases short, with 11 bases between. Here the CDR3 reads CATSRDRGAPYEQYF. In DNA form, the CDR3 reads TGTGCCACCAGCAGAGATCGGGGGGCCCCCTACGAGCAGTACTTC.

V gene TRBV6-5 combines with J gene TRBJ2-2; tentatively, D is TRBD2 (5 bases). The CDR3 is 13 residues long. The V end was cut by 6 bases, the J end by 6 bases, with 11 bases between. The germline V gene has CDR1 MNHEY and CDR2 SVGAGI. CDR3 sequence: CASRATIPGELFF. In DNA form, the CDR3 reads TGTGCCAGCAGAGCGACTATCCCCGGGGAGCTGTTTTTT.

This clone was counted at least ten times. The gene calls are TRBV11-2 and TRBJ2-2; 7 bases fit TRBD1. The CDR3 totals 15 residues. Trimming took 3 bases from V and 4 from J; bases not matched to a gene: 5. Germline V gene lookup returns CDR1 SGHAT and CDR2 FQNNGV. The CDR3 DNA is TGTGCCAGCAGCTTTAACAGGGGATCCACCGGGGAGCTGTTTTTT. Amino acids: CASSFNRGSTGELFF.

This rearrangement joins TRBV28 to TRBJ2-2; tentative D call: TRBD1 (5 bases). The CDR3 has 15 residues. The germline V and J ends were trimmed by 8 bases and 2 bases, with 15 bases remaining between them. CDR1 is MDHEN and CDR2 is SYDVKM in the germline V gene. CDR3 loop: CASRRQLSNTGELFF. CDR3 DNA: TGTGCCAGCCGGAGACAGTTATCTAACACCGGGGAGCTGTTTTTT.

The genes are TRBV2 and TRBJ2-1; possible D gene TRBD2, 5 bases. This CDR3 spans 13 amino acids. CDR1 SNHLY and CDR2 FYNNEI come from the germline V gene. V lost 8 bases and J 5 bases, leaving 13 bases between the germline ends. CDR3 sequence (DNA): TGTGCCAGCCAGCGGCTACGAAACAATGAGCAGTTCTTC. It encodes CASQRLRNNEQFF.

This clone has a single count. V usage is TRBV6-6 and J usage is TRBJ2-1; D is undetermined. Germline values: CDR1 MNHNY, CDR2 SVGAGI (reference sequence). V was trimmed by 5 bases and J by 0 bases, leaving 14 bases between them. The CDR3 is 16 amino acids. CDR3 in DNA: TGTGCCAGCAGTCCTCCCGGGTGGATCTCCTACAATGAGCAGTTCTTC. Protein sequence: CASSPPGWISYNEQFF.

The chain is built from TRBV6-5 and TRBJ2-5; the D gene is possibly TRBD1 (6 bases). Germline lookup yields CDR1 MNHEY and CDR2 SVGAGI. This CDR3 region has 13 residues. The V end lost 6 bases, the J end lost 5 bases, and 13 bases lay between the germline ends. CDR3 sequence: CASSQDRRETQYF. For the CDR3, the DNA is TGTGCCAGCAGCCAAGACAGGCGGGAGACCCAGTACTTC.

The chain joins TRBV7-2 to TRBJ2-1; 10 bases are shared with TRBD2. The CDR3 sequence is 15 residues long. The V segment lost 5 bases and the J segment 2 bases; nucleotides outside the gene matches: 3. CDR1 and CDR2 from the germline V gene are SGHTA and FQGNSA. This CDR3 reads CASSISGGPYNEQFF. CDR3 nucleotide sequence: TGTGCCAGCAGCATTAGCGGGGGGCCCTACAATGAGCAGTTCTTC.

The chain carries TRBV5-1 and TRBJ2-2, with 12 bases lining up with TRBD2. Losses at the gene ends were 2 bases for V and 2 bases for J; bases not matched to a gene: 1. The CDR3 is 16 amino acids. The germline gives CDR1 SGHRS, CDR2 YFSETQ. CDR3 protein: CASSLLAGGNTGELFF. In nucleotides, the CDR3 is TGCGCCAGCAGCTTACTAGCGGGGGGCAACACCGGGGAGCTGTTTTTT. Variable domain in full (rest from reference TRBV5-1 and TRBJ2-2): KAGVTQTPRYLIKTRGQQVTLSCSPISGHRSVSWYQQTPGQGLQFLFEYFSETQRNKGNFPGRFSGRQFSNSRSEMNVSTLELGDSALYLCASSLLAGGNTGELFFGEGSRLTVL.